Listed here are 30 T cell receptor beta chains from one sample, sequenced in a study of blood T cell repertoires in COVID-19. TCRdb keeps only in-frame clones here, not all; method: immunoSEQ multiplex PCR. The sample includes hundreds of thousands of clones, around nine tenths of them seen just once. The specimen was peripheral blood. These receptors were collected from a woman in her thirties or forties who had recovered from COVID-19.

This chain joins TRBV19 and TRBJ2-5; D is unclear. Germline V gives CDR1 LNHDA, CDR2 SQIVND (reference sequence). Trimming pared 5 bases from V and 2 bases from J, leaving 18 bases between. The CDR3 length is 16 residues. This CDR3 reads CASSLRPLGLQETQYF. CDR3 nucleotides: TGTGCCAGTAGTCTCCGACCCCTAGGTCTTCAAGAGACCCAGTACTTC.

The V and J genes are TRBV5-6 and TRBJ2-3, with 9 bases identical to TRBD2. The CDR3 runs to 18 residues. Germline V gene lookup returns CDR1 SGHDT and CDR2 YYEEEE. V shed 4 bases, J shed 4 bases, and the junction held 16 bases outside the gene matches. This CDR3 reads CASSPIDWRGGSSDTQYF. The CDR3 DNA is TGTGCCAGCAGCCCTATCGACTGGCGGGGGGGCTCTTCAGATACGCAGTATTTT.

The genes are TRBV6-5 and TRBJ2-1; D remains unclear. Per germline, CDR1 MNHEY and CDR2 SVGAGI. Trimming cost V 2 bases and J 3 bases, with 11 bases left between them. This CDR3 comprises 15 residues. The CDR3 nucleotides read TGTGCCAGCAGTTACGGTAGAGGCTACTACAATGAGCAGTTCTTC. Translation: CASSYGRGYYNEQFF.

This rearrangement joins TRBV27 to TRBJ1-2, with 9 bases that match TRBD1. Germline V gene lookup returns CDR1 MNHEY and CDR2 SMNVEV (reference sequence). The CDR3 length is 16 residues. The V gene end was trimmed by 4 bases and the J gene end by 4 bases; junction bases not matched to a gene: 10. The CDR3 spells CASSSGQGGGSYGYTF. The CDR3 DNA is TGTGCCAGCAGTTCGGGACAGGGAGGAGGAAGCTATGGCTACACCTTC.

The CDR3 region is CAWSTGLTSNQPQHF. DNA of the CDR3: TGTGCCTGGAGTACCGGACTGACTAGCAATCAGCCCCAGCATTTT. The genes are TRBV30 and TRBJ1-5; D gene ambiguous. The CDR3 runs 15 residues. Germline CDR1 is GTSNPN and CDR2 is SVGIG (reference sequence). V was trimmed by 2 bases and J by 0 bases, leaving 11 bases between them.

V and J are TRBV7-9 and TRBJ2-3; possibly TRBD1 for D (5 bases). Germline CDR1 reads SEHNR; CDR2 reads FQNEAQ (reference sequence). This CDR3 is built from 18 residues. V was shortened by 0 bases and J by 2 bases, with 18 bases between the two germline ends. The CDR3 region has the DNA TGTGCCAGCAGCTTAGCGGCATCGCAGAAGGGGAACACAGATACGCAGTATTTT. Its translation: CASSLAASQKGNTDTQYF. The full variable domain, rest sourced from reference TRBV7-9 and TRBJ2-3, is DTGVSQNPRHKITKRGQNVTFRCDPISEHNRLYWYRQTLGQGPEFLTYFQNEAQLEKSRLLSDRFSAERPKGSFSTLEIQRTEQGDSAMYLCASSLAASQKGNTDTQYFGPGTRLTVL.

In DNA form, the CDR3 reads TGCGCCAGCAGCCCAGCCGGGACTAGAACGAACACCGGGGAGCTGTTTTTT. Encoded protein: CASSPAGTRTNTGELFF. The chain is built from TRBV5-1 and TRBJ2-2; 8 nucleotides line up with TRBD2. Germline values: CDR1 SGHRS, CDR2 YFSETQ. The CDR3 totals 17 residues. V was pared by 4 bases and J by 0 bases, with 8 bases of the junction left unmatched.

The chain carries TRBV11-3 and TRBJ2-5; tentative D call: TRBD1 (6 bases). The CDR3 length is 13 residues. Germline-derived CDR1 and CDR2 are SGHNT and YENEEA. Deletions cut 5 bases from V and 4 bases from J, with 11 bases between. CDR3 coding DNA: TGTGCCAGCAGCCTACAGGGTGGAGAGACCCAGTACTTC. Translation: CASSLQGGETQYF.

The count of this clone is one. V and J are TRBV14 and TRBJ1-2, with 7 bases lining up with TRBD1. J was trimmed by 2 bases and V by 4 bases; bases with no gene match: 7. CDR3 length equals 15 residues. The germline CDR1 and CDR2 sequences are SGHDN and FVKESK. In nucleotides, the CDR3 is TGTGCCAGCAGCCCACAGGCAGGGGGAAACTATGGCTACACCTTC. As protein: CASSPQAGGNYGYTF.

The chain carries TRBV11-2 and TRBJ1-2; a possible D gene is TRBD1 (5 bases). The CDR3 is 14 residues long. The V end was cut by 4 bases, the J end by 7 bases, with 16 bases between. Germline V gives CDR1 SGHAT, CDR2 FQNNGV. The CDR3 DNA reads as TGTGCCAGCAGCTCGAGGGAGGGACGGGGTGGCTACACCTTC. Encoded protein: CASSSREGRGGYTF.

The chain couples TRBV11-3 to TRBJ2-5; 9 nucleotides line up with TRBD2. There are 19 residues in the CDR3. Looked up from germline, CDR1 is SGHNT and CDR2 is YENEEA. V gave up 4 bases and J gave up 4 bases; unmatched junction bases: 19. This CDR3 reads CASSSRQGLAGGRGETQYF. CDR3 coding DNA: TGTGCCAGCAGCTCACGACAGGGACTTGCGGGAGGGCGGGGAGAGACCCAGTACTTC.

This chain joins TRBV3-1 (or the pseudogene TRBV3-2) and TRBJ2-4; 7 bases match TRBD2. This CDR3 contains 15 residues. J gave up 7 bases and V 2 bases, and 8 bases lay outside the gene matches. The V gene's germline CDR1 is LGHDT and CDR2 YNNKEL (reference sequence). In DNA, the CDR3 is TGTGCCAGCAGCCAAATCCCAGCGGGGAGGAACATTCAGTACTTC. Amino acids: CASSQIPAGRNIQYF.

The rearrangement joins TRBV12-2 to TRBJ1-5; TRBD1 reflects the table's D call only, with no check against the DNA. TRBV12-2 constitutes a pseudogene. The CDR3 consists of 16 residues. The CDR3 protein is CASRTSCRFGNQPQHF. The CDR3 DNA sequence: TGTGCAAGTCGCACCAGTTGCAGGTTCGGCAATCAGCCCCAGCATTTT.

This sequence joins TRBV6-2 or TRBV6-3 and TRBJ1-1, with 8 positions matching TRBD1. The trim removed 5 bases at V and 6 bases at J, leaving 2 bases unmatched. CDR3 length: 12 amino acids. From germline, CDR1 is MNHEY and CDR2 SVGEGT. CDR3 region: CASSPTGAEAFF. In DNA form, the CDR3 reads TGTGCCAGCAGTCCGACAGGGGCTGAAGCTTTCTTT.

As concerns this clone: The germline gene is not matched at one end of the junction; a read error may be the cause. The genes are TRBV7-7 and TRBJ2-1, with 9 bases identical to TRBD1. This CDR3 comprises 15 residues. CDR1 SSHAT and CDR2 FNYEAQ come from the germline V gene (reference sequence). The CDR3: CASSLAGQGWNEQFF. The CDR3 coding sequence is TGTGCTAGCAGCTTAGCTGGACAGGGGTGGAATGAGCAGTTCTTC. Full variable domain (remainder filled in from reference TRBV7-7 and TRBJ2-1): GAGVSQSPRYKVTKRGQDVTLRCDPISSHATLYWYQQALGQGPEFLTYFNYEAQPDKSGLPSDRFSAERPEGSISTLTIQRTEQRDSAMYRCASSLAGQGWNEQFFGPGTRLTVL.

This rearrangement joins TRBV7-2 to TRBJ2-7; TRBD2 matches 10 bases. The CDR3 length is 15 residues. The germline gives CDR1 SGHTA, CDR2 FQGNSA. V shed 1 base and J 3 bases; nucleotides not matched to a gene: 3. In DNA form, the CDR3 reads TGTGCCAGCAGCTTAGAAGCGGGAGGGCACTACGAGCAGTACTTC. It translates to CASSLEAGGHYEQYF.

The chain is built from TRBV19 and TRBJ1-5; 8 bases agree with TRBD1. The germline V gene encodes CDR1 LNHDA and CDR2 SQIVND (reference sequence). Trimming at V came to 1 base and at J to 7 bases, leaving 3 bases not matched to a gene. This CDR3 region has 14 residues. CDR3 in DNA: TGTGCCAGTAGTATAGGGACAGGGAGACAGCCCCAGCATTTT. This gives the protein CASSIGTGRQPQHF.

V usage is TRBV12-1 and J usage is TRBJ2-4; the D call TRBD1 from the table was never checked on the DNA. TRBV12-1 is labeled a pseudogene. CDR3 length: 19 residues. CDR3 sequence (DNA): TGTGCCAGCAGCTTACAGGGTCTGGCAAAGTGGAATTTTAAAAACATTCAGTACTTC. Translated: CASSLQGLAKWNFKNIQYF.

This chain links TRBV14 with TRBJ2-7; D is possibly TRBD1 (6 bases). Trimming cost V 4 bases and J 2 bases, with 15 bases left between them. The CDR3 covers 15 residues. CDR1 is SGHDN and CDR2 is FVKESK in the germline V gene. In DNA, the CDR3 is TGTGCCAGCAGCCCCTCACGACAGGTGCCCTACGAGCAGTACTTC. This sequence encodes CASSPSRQVPYEQYF.

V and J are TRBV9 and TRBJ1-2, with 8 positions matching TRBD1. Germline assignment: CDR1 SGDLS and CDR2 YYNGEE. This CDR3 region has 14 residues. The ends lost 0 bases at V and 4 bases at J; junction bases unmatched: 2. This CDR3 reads CASSVGTGTYGYTF. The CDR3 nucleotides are TGTGCCAGCAGCGTAGGGACAGGGACCTATGGCTACACCTTC.

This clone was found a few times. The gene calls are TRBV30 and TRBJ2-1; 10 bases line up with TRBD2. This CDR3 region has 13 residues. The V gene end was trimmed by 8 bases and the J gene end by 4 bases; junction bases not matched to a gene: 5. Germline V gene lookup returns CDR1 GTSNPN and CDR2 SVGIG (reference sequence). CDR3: CALEREGYNEQFF. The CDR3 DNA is TGTGCCCTGGAGCGGGAGGGTTACAATGAGCAGTTCTTC.

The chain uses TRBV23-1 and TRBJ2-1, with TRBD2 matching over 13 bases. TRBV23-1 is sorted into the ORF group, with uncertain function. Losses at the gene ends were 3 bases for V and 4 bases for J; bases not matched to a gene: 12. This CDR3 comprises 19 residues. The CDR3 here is CASSQNRGTSGTSYNEQFF. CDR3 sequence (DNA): TGCGCCAGCAGTCAGAACAGGGGGACTAGCGGGACGTCTTACAATGAGCAGTTCTTC.

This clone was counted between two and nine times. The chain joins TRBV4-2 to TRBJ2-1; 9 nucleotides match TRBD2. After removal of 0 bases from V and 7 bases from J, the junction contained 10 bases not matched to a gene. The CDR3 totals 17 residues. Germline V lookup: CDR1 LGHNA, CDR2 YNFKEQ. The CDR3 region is CASSQDLIGTSRNEQFF. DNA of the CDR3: TGTGCCAGCAGCCAAGATCTAATAGGGACTAGCAGGAATGAGCAGTTCTTC.

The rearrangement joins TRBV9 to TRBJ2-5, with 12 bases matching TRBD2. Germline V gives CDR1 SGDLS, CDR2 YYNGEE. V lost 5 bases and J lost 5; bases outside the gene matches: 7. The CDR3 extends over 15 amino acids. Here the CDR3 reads CASSLAGGPAETQYF. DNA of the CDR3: TGTGCCAGCAGTCTAGCGGGGGGGCCGGCCGAGACCCAGTACTTC.

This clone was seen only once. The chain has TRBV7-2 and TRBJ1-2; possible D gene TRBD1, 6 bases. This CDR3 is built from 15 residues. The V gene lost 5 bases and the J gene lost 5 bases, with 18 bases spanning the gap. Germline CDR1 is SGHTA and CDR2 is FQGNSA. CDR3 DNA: TGTGCCAGCAGCGGCAGGGGTCTCCAACCTTATGGCTACACCTTC. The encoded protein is CASSGRGLQPYGYTF.

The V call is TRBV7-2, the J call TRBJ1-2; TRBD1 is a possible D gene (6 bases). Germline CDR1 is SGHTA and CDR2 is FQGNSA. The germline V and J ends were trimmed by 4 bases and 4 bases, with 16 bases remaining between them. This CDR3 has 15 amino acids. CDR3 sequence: CASSWYPGGGYGYTF. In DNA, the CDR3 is TGTGCCAGCAGCTGGTACCCGGGAGGGGGCTATGGCTACACCTTC.

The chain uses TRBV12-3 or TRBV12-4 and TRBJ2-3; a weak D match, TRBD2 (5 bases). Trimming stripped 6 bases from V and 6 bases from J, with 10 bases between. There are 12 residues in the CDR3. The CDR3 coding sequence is TGTGCCAGCAGCCAACGGAGGGATACGCAGTATTTT. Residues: CASSQRRDTQYF.

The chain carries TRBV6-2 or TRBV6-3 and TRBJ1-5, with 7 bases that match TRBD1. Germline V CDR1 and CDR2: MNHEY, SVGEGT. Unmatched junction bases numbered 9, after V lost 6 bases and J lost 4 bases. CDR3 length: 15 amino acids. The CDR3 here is CASSRPQGLNQPQHF. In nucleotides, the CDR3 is TGTGCCAGCAGCCGACCACAGGGGTTGAATCAGCCCCAGCATTTT.

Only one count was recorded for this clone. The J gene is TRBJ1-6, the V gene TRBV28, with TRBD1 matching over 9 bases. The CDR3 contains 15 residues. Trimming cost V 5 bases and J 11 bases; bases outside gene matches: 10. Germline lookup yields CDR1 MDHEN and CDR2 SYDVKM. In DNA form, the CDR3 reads TGTGCCAGCAGTGAGGGACAGGGCCCTAGGGCACCCCTCCACTTT. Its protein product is CASSEGQGPRAPLHF.

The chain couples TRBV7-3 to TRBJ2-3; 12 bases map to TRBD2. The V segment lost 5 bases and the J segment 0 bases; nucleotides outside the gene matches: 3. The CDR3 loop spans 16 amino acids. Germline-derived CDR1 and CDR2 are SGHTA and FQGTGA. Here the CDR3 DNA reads TGTGCCAGCAGCATCGGACTAGCGGGGAGCACAGATACGCAGTATTTT. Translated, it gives CASSIGLAGSTDTQYF.